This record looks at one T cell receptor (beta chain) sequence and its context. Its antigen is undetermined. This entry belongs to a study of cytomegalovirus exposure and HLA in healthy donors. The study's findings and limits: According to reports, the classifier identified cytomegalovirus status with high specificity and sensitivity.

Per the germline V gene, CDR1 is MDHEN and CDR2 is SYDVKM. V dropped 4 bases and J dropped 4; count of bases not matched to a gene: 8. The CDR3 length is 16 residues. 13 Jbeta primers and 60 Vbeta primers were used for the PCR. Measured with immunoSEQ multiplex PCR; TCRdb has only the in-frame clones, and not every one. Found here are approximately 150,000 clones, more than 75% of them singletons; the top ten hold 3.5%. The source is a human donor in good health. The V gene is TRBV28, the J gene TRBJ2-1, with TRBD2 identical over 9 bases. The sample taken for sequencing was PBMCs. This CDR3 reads CASSSPTSGPYNEQFF. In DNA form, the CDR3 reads TGTGCCAGCAGTTCCCCTACTAGCGGGCCTTACAATGAGCAGTTCTTC.